This T cell receptor beta chain was recovered during a study of T cell responses to AZD1222 COVID-19 vaccine. Clones were read by immunoSEQ multiplex PCR, and TCRdb kept only the in-frame ones, dropping some. The data contain 85,000 to 120,000 clones, around 90% of them singletons. With respect to this clone: The antigen is unknown.

Germline-derived CDR1 and CDR2 are SGHRS and YFSETQ. The CDR3 extends over 13 amino acids. Trimming pared 4 bases from V and 6 bases from J, leaving 10 bases between. General study findings and limits: Sampling that yielded the repertoires occurred only after the peak T cell response.

This sequence was found in an adult in good health. The material was peripheral blood, obtained on day 0 of AZD1222 vaccination. The chain carries TRBV5-1 and TRBJ1-4; D gene ambiguous. CDR3 nucleotide sequence: TGCGCCAGCAGCGGAAGCAGCTATGAAAAACTGTTTTTT. Amino acids: CASSGSSYEKLFF.